These 25 T cell receptor beta chains share one sample of origin, sequenced in a study of OX40 agonist ivuxolimab in advanced cancers. Some clones are missing from TCRdb's copy, which holds only in-frame ones; the method was immunoSEQ multiplex PCR. The sample yields roughly 50,000 clones, over 70% seen once. This specimen was CD4+ or CD8+ T cells sorted from blood, taken in a trial of the OX40 agonist ivuxolimab. Receptor source: an adult with an advanced solid tumor such as melanoma, head and neck, liver or kidney cancer.

The chain employs TRBV2 and TRBJ1-4; no clear D. The CDR3 extends over 13 amino acids. Germline CDR1 reads SNHLY; CDR2 reads FYNNEI. V was cut by 5 bases and J by 1 base, with 5 bases left in between. The CDR3 nucleotides read TGTGCCAGCAGTTCAATAACTAATGAAAAACTGTTTTTT. Residues: CASSSITNEKLFF.

This rearrangement joins TRBV7-2 to TRBJ1-2; D remains unclear. The CDR3 has 15 residues. Germline CDR1 reads SGHTA; CDR2 reads FQGNSA. The ends were cut back, 1 base at V and 3 bases at J, with 12 bases in the middle. CDR3 nucleotide sequence: TGTGCCAGCAGCTTAGACGGCCCTTGGGACTATGGCTACACCTTC. It specifies CASSLDGPWDYGYTF.

The chain has TRBV28 and TRBJ2-1; TRBD1 matches 11 bases. Germline-derived CDR1 and CDR2 are MDHEN and SYDVKM. The CDR3 is 15 residues long. Losses at the gene ends were 7 bases for V and 4 bases for J; bases not matched to a gene: 6. The CDR3 DNA is TGTGCCAGCACCAAGGACAGGGGGCGGTACAATGAGCAGTTCTTC. Amino acids: CASTKDRGRYNEQFF.

The chain couples TRBV10-2 to TRBJ2-2; D may be TRBD1 (6 bases). The germline V and J ends were trimmed by 10 bases and 1 base, with 10 bases remaining between them. Germline V CDR1 and CDR2: WSHSY, SAAADI. This CDR3 region has 13 residues. CDR3 bases: TGCGCCAAAGAACAGGGGAACACCGGGGAGCTGTTTTTT. Translated: CAKEQGNTGELFF.

The chain carries TRBV7-9 and TRBJ2-7; the D gene could be TRBD1 or TRBD2 (7 bases each). Germline assignment: CDR1 SEHNR and CDR2 FQNEAQ (reference sequence). CDR3 size: 18 residues. V lost 5 bases and J lost 12, with 35 bases in between. CDR3: CASSATKDLGQTLGGLYF. The CDR3 DNA follows: TGTGCCAGCAGCGCTACCAAAGACCTGGGACAGACTCTGGGGGGGCTGTACTTC.

This chain links TRBV19 with TRBJ2-6; 7 bases map to TRBD1. Germline V gives CDR1 LNHDA, CDR2 SQIVND (reference sequence). The ends lost 4 bases at V and 4 bases at J; junction bases unmatched: 7. This CDR3 spans 16 amino acids. The CDR3 reads CASSTRQGAGANVLTF. CDR3 DNA sequence: TGTGCCAGTAGTACCAGACAGGGTGCCGGGGCCAACGTCCTGACTTTC.

This chain connects TRBV4-3 to TRBJ1-3, with 7 bases identical to TRBD1. Germline CDR1 reads LGHNA; CDR2 reads YSLEER. This CDR3 spans 17 amino acids. V was clipped by 0 bases and J by 9 bases; unmatched bases: 14. CDR3 loop: CASSQDTPGQSVGTIYF. DNA for the CDR3: TGCGCCAGCAGCCAAGATACGCCGGGACAGTCTGTCGGCACCATATATTTT.

The rearrangement joins TRBV5-1 to TRBJ1-5, with D perhaps matching TRBD1 (5 bases). This CDR3 contains 16 residues. Deletions cut 0 bases from V and 1 base from J, with 11 bases between. Germline V gene lookup returns CDR1 SGHRS and CDR2 YFSETQ. CDR3 in amino acids: CASSLGQQGSNQPQHF. For the CDR3, the DNA is TGCGCCAGCAGCTTGGGGCAGCAGGGCAGCAATCAGCCCCAGCATTTT.

The chain employs TRBV30 and TRBJ2-2; D possibly matches TRBD1 or TRBD2 (6 bases each). V was cut by 3 bases and J by 4 bases, with 9 bases left in between. The CDR3 runs to 13 residues. CDR1 and CDR2 (germline): GTSNPN, SVGIG (reference sequence). The DNA for the CDR3 is TGTGCCTGGAGAGAGGGGGGCACCGGGGAGCTGTTTTTT. This encodes CAWREGGTGELFF. The whole variable domain, remainder taken from reference TRBV30 and TRBJ2-2, is SQTIHQWPATLVQPVGSPLSLECTVEGTSNPNLYWYRQAAGRGLQLLFYSVGIGQISSEVPQNLSASRPQDRQFILSSKKLLLSDSGFYLCAWREGGTGELFFGEGSRLTVL.

The chain uses TRBV6-1 and TRBJ1-1, with a possible D match to TRBD1 (6 bases). V was clipped by 2 bases and J by 3 bases, with 19 bases between them. The length of the CDR3 is 17 residues. The germline V gene has CDR1 MNHNS and CDR2 SASEGT. This CDR3 is CASSEFSQGFLYTEAFF. The CDR3 nucleotides are TGTGCCAGCAGTGAATTTTCACAGGGTTTTTTGTACACTGAAGCTTTCTTT.

This chain uses TRBV27 with TRBJ1-2; 12 bases fit TRBD1. Germline assignment: CDR1 MNHEY and CDR2 SMNVEV (reference sequence). This CDR3 is built from 17 residues. V shed 2 bases and J 4 bases; nucleotides not matched to a gene: 8. Written as DNA, the CDR3 is TGTGCCAGCAGTTTAAGGGACAGGGGGCGATTAGGCTATGGCTACACCTTC. Encoded protein: CASSLRDRGRLGYGYTF.

The chain carries TRBV2 and TRBJ1-1; D is possibly TRBD1 (6 bases). The CDR3 loop spans 14 amino acids. Germline CDR1 SNHLY, CDR2 FYNNEI. V was pared by 2 bases and J by 5 bases, with 12 bases between. CDR3 residues: CASSEIRGRTEAFF. The CDR3 DNA is TGTGCCAGCAGTGAAATCAGGGGCAGGACTGAAGCTTTCTTT.

V usage is TRBV4-2 and J usage is TRBJ2-1; TRBD2 agrees at 15 bases. Unmatched junction bases numbered 9, after V lost 4 bases and J lost 8 bases. The CDR3 totals 17 residues. Germline V gene data show CDR1 as LGHNA and CDR2 as YNFKEQ. CDR3 DNA: TGTGCCAGCAGCCGCTTAGGACTAGCGGGGGGGCAAGATGAGCAGTTCTTC. Its translation: CASSRLGLAGGQDEQFF.

V and J are TRBV5-1 and TRBJ1-3; D is unclear. The length of the CDR3 is 13 residues. Trimming cost V 6 bases and J 4 bases, with 11 bases left between them. Germline-derived CDR1 and CDR2 are SGHRS and YFSETQ. CDR3 in amino acids: CASMESHGNTIYF. In DNA, the CDR3 is TGCGCCAGCATGGAAAGCCACGGAAACACCATATATTTT.

This chain links TRBV5-5 with TRBJ2-1; 11 positions agree with TRBD2. J gave up 7 bases and V 2 bases, and 8 bases lay outside the gene matches. This CDR3 has 16 amino acids. Looked up from germline, CDR1 is SGHKS and CDR2 is YYEKEE (reference sequence). In nucleotides, the CDR3 is TGTGCCAGCAGCTTTATAGCGGGAGGGCCGAAGAATGAGCAGTTCTTC. As protein: CASSFIAGGPKNEQFF.

The CDR3 DNA sequence: TGCGCCAGCAGCTTGCTAGCGGGAGAGGATACGCAGTATTTT. Protein: CASSLLAGEDTQYF. The chain has TRBV5-1 and TRBJ2-3, with 10 bases identical to TRBD2. CDR3 length: 14 residues. The germline V gene encodes CDR1 SGHRS and CDR2 YFSETQ. The J segment lost 6 bases and the V segment lost 1 base, leaving 2 bases of the junction unmatched. The complete variable domain, with remaining parts taken from reference TRBV5-1 and TRBJ2-3, reads KAGVTQTPRYLIKTRGQQVTLSCSPISGHRSVSWYQQTPGQGLQFLFEYFSETQRNKGNFPGRFSGRQFSNSRSEMNVSTLELGDSALYLCASSLLAGEDTQYFGPGTRLTVL.

The chain employs TRBV5-1 and TRBJ2-3; D not certain. The ends were cut back, 0 bases at V and 0 bases at J, with 5 bases in the middle. This CDR3 is built from 14 residues. Germline loops: CDR1 SGHRS, CDR2 YFSETQ. CDR3 region: CASSLARSTDTQYF. The CDR3, as DNA: TGCGCCAGCAGCTTGGCCCGCAGCACAGATACGCAGTATTTT.

This clone was seen a few times. The gene calls are TRBV2 and TRBJ1-5; D is undetermined. Trimming removed 2 bases at V and 7 bases at J, with 9 bases between. This CDR3 is built from 13 residues. The germline V gene has CDR1 SNHLY and CDR2 FYNNEI. The CDR3 loop is CASSENSGQPQHF. The CDR3 DNA is TGTGCCAGCAGTGAAAACAGCGGCCAGCCCCAGCATTTT.

In its sample, this clone was seen once. This sequence joins TRBV6-1 and TRBJ2-7; D possibly corresponds to TRBD1 (6 bases). This CDR3 is 14 amino acids long. Germline lookup yields CDR1 MNHNS and CDR2 SASEGT. Between the trimmed V and J ends, which lost 2 bases and 2 bases, there was a span of 10 bases. The CDR3 nucleotides read TGTGCCAGCAGTGAACAACAGGGACCCTACGAGCAGTACTTC. Amino acids: CASSEQQGPYEQYF.

This clone was observed once. V and J are TRBV19 and TRBJ2-3; TRBD2 matches at 8 bases. Germline CDR1 reads LNHDA; CDR2 reads SQIVND (reference sequence). CDR3 length: 16 residues. Unmatched junction bases numbered 17, after V lost 11 bases and J lost 4 bases. CDR3 sequence: CASQGPGGAQADTQYF. In DNA, the CDR3 is TGTGCCTCCCAAGGTCCCGGGGGGGCTCAAGCAGATACGCAGTATTTT.

V and J are TRBV30 and TRBJ1-1, with D possibly matching TRBD1 (6 bases). The germline V gene has CDR1 GTSNPN and CDR2 SVGIG (reference sequence). The ends were cut back, 3 bases at V and 3 bases at J, with 11 bases in the middle. CDR3 length: 13 amino acids. As DNA, the CDR3 is TGTGCCTGGAGCCGAGGGGGAGACACTGAAGCTTTCTTT. Its protein product is CAWSRGGDTEAFF.

This chain joins TRBV9 and TRBJ2-7; D not certain. Germline CDR1 reads SGDLS; CDR2 reads YYNGEE. V was clipped by 6 bases and J by 0 bases, with 10 bases between them. The CDR3 is 13 residues long. The CDR3: CASILRSSYEQYF. The CDR3, as DNA: TGTGCCAGCATTCTTAGGAGCTCCTACGAGCAGTACTTC.

Notes on this clone: One end of the junction varies from germline; a read error may be responsible. J is TRBJ2-5 and V is TRBV5-4, with D uncertain. This CDR3 is built from 14 residues. Germline V CDR1 and CDR2: SGHNT, YYREEE (reference sequence). The CDR3 bases are TGTGCCATCAGCACCAAAGAGGTCCAAGAGACCCAGTACTTC. Its protein product is CAISTKEVQETQYF. Using reference TRBV5-4 and TRBJ2-5 for the parts outside the CDR3, the full variable domain is ETGVTQSPTHLIKTRGQQVTLRCSSQSGHNTVSWYQQALGQGPQFIFQYYREEENGRGNFPPRFSGLQFPNYSSELNVNALELDDSALYLCAISTKEVQETQYFGPGTRLLVL.

The chain joins TRBV5-4 to TRBJ2-7, with D possibly matching TRBD1 (6 bases). The germline V and J ends were trimmed by 3 bases and 7 bases, with 11 bases remaining between them. This CDR3 has 12 residues. Germline values: CDR1 SGHNT, CDR2 YYREEE (reference sequence). In nucleotides, the CDR3 is TGTGCCAGCAGCTACCCCGGACAGGAGCAGTACTTC. This sequence encodes CASSYPGQEQYF.

The rearrangement links TRBV7-2 to TRBJ1-4; D possibly corresponds to TRBD1 (5 bases). Germline V gene lookup returns CDR1 SGHTA and CDR2 FQGNSA. Trimming cost V 7 bases and J 4 bases, with 10 bases left between them. This CDR3 is built from 13 residues. CDR3 loop: CASTPGVNEKLFF. The CDR3 nucleotides are TGTGCCAGCACCCCGGGGGTTAATGAAAAACTGTTTTTT.